The clone carrying this TCR beta chain is medium-sized in the sample. TCRdb fed the 5' RACE reads into MiXCR, producing one record per CDR3 protein. Of over 45,000 distinct CDR3 sequences listed, 26% are singletons. The sorted Tregs were CD4+CD25+CD127-/low cells. Material for sequencing was tumor-infiltrating Tregs sorted from the breast tumor. This clonotype originated in a female donor with breast cancer.

CDR3 residues: CSVEDGAYEQYF. As DNA, the CDR3 is TGCAGCGTTGAGGATGGGGCCTACGAGCAGTACTTC. V is TRBV29-1 and J is TRBJ2-7, with D uncertain. Deletions cut 3 bases from V and 2 bases from J, with 8 bases between. The germline V gene has CDR1 SQVTM and CDR2 ANQGSEA. The CDR3 totals 12 residues.